A single sample gave rise to the 18 T cell receptor beta chains below, sequenced in a study of blood T cells in healthy people across ages. PCR was performed a second time for about 7 to 11 cycles using a sample-barcoded 5' primer and a J-beta primer mix. TCRdb ran MiXCR on the 5' RACE reads and lists one entry per CDR3 protein. The data contain about 930,000 distinct CDR3 sequences, roughly 28% of them seen just once; the ten biggest clones take up 10%. These data were also filed under a second study, of T cells of mothers and their children.

Sequencing used blood. The receptor set was obtained from a woman in her thirties or forties in good health.

This clonotype was seen ten or more times. The chain uses TRBV7-2 and TRBJ2-1; D may be TRBD1 (6 bases). Germline CDR1 and CDR2: SGHTA and FQGNSA. The V end lost 1 base, the J end lost 6 bases, and 10 bases lay between the germline ends. The CDR3 has 14 residues. The DNA of the CDR3 is TGTGCCAGCAGCTTAGGGAAAGGGGGCAATGAGCAGTTCTTC. It encodes CASSLGKGGNEQFF.

The V and J genes are TRBV20-1 and TRBJ2-1; TRBD1 might be the D (6 bases). The V gene's germline CDR1 is DFQATT and CDR2 SNEGSKA (reference sequence). CDR3 length: 14 amino acids. Trimming removed 4 bases from V and 5 bases from J, with 15 bases in between. CDR3 amino acids: CSANLRQVDNEQFF. In nucleotides, the CDR3 is TGCAGTGCTAACCTAAGACAGGTTGACAATGAGCAGTTCTTC.

The rearrangement links TRBV20-1 to TRBJ2-5; D gene unclear. The germline V gene encodes CDR1 DFQATT and CDR2 SNEGSKA (reference sequence). The CDR3 consists of 16 residues. Trimming removed 5 bases at V and 0 bases at J, with 19 bases between. DNA of the CDR3: TGCAGTGCTTCAGCGACCCGGACGTCCCACCAAGAGACCCAGTACTTC. Protein sequence: CSASATRTSHQETQYF.

This clonotype was seen ten or more times. The CDR3 loop reads CASSQATGGANYGYTF. The CDR3 coding sequence is TGTGCCAGCAGCCAAGCAACAGGGGGTGCTAACTATGGCTACACCTTC. V is TRBV4-2 and J is TRBJ1-2; TRBD1 aligns across 8 bases. CDR1 LGHNA and CDR2 YNFKEQ come from the germline V gene. V trimming: 1 base; J trimming: 0 bases; junction bases outside the gene matches: 4. The CDR3 extends over 16 amino acids.

A few counts support this clonotype. This chain joins TRBV11-1 and TRBJ2-5; the match to TRBD1 covers 7 bases. Trimming took 2 bases from V and 11 from J; bases not matched to a gene: 14. This CDR3 is 15 amino acids long. CDR1 is SGHAT and CDR2 is FQDESV in the germline V gene (reference sequence). The CDR3, as DNA: TGTGCCAGCAGCTTAATTCGAGGGGGCACGAGTGAGCAGTACTTC. Protein: CASSLIRGGTSEQYF.

The chain is built from TRBV28 and TRBJ2-7; unclear D gene. V lost 2 bases and J lost 4, with 12 bases in between. CDR3 length equals 14 residues. Germline V lookup: CDR1 MDHEN, CDR2 SYDVKM. In nucleotides, the CDR3 is TGTGCCAGCAGTTTAGATGCGCGCCGGTACGAGCAGTACTTC. Translation gives CASSLDARRYEQYF.

This chain uses TRBV7-9 with TRBJ2-3; 7 bases match TRBD1. The germline gives CDR1 SEHNR, CDR2 FQNEAQ (reference sequence). This CDR3 has 17 residues. Unmatched junction bases numbered 11, after V lost 5 bases and J lost 0 bases. The CDR3 loop reads CASSLTTGQSSTDTQYF. CDR3 DNA: TGTGCCAGCAGCCTAACAACGGGACAGTCTAGCACAGATACGCAGTATTTT.

This clonotype was counted many times. Germline is not matched at one junction end, which may reflect a read error. CDR3 region: CASSPGPSTDTQYF. CDR3 bases: TGTGCCAGCAGTCCAGGGCCTAGCACAGATACGCAGTATTTT. The chain is built from TRBV5-1 and TRBJ2-3; D might be TRBD1 (5 bases). The CDR3 runs 14 residues. Germline V lookup: CDR1 SGHRS, CDR2 YFSETQ.

This clonotype has a handful of counts. The chain uses TRBV7-6 and TRBJ2-6; possible D gene TRBD2, 6 bases. Germline V gives CDR1 SGHVS, CDR2 FNYEAQ. The length of the CDR3 is 15 residues. V was trimmed by 5 bases and J by 1 base, leaving 9 bases between them. The CDR3 DNA sequence: TGTGCCAGCAGCCCGGAGGGGTCTGGGGCCAACGTCCTGACTTTC. Translated: CASSPEGSGANVLTF.

This clonotype was seen only a few times. This could be a read error, since a much larger clone is one nucleotide away. The chain combines TRBV5-1 with TRBJ2-7; TRBD1 matches 8 bases. The CDR3 runs to 13 residues. The V gene's germline CDR1 is SGHRS and CDR2 YFSETQ. In DNA form, the CDR3 reads TGTACCAGCAGCTTGGGACAGGACTACGAGCAGTACTTC. Protein product: CTSSLGQDYEQYF.

A remark on this clonotype: The junction and the germline gene differ at one end; a read error may be behind it. The rearrangement joins TRBV5-4 to TRBJ2-7; 11 positions match TRBD2. The CDR3 is 16 residues long. Germline CDR1 is SGHNT and CDR2 is YYREEE (reference sequence). The CDR3 bases are TGTGCCAGCAGCTTGGGACTAGCGGGAACAACCTACGAGCGGTACTTC. It is translated as CASSLGLAGTTYERYF.

J is TRBJ2-5 and V is TRBV4-3; 8 bases agree with TRBD1. The J call is doubtful: the DNA matches TRBJ2-7 better. Germline V gene data show CDR1 as LGHNA and CDR2 as YSLEER. There are 16 residues in the CDR3. This CDR3 reads CASSQDFTQGDYEQYF. The CDR3 DNA follows: TGCGCCAGCAGCCAAGATTTTACACAGGGGGACTACGAGCAGTACTTC.

This clonotype was observed a handful of times. The V gene is TRBV3-1, the J gene TRBJ1-2; possibly TRBD1 for D (6 bases). Between the trimmed V and J ends, which lost 4 bases and 3 bases, there was a span of 12 bases. The germline V gene encodes CDR1 LGHDT and CDR2 YNNKEL (reference sequence). The CDR3 loop spans 14 amino acids. CDR3 DNA: TGTGCCAGCAGCCCGGGACAAACCTACTATGGCTACACCTTC. This gives the protein CASSPGQTYYGYTF.

The rearrangement joins TRBV7-9 to TRBJ2-1; D gene unclear. V was clipped by 6 bases and J by 0 bases, with 12 bases between them. The CDR3 consists of 15 residues. CDR1 and CDR2 (germline): SEHNR, FQNEAQ (reference sequence). The CDR3 is CASSSTWSSYNEQFF. In DNA, the CDR3 is TGTGCCAGCAGTTCAACATGGAGCTCCTACAATGAGCAGTTCTTC.

This clonotype is a singleton in its sample. This may be a read error: a much more frequent sequence differs by one nucleotide. CDR3 protein: CASSPGILYNEQYF. Written as DNA, the CDR3 is TGTGCCAGCAGCCCAGGGATCTTGTACAATGAGCAGTACTTC. This chain joins TRBV7-2 and TRBJ2-7; D is perhaps TRBD1 (5 bases). This CDR3 has 14 amino acids. V dropped 5 bases and J dropped 7 bases, with 18 bases sitting between them. CDR1 and CDR2 (germline): SGHTA, FQGNSA.

This clonotype has only a few counts. The gene calls are TRBV9 and TRBJ2-2; D is undetermined. There are 15 residues in the CDR3. Germline V gene lookup returns CDR1 SGDLS and CDR2 YYNGEE. With 4 bases removed from V and 3 bases from J, the gap between germline ends came to 13 bases. CDR3 residues: CASSTRTSYTGELFF. CDR3 DNA sequence: TGTGCCAGCAGCACACGGACGAGCTACACCGGGGAGCTGTTTTTT.

The chain has TRBV24-1 and TRBJ1-5; tentatively, D is TRBD1 (5 bases). V was pared by 2 bases and J by 7 bases, with 11 bases between. Germline values: CDR1 KGHDR, CDR2 SFDVKD. There are 14 residues in the CDR3. Written as DNA, the CDR3 is TGTGCCACCAGTGATTCAGGGTCGTTGCAGCCCCAGCATTTT. Translation gives CATSDSGSLQPQHF.

This clonotype occurred a few times. A read error may produce the germline difference seen at one junction end. The chain uses TRBV12-3 or TRBV12-4 and TRBJ1-4; D remains ambiguous. This CDR3 spans 14 amino acids. CDR3 residues: CASSPGRSIEKRFF. CDR3 DNA: TGTGCCAGCAGCCCGGGAAGGAGTATCGAAAAACGGTTTTTT.